One and the same sample provided the 30 T cell receptor beta chains below, sequenced in a study of control samples from healthy donors and cancer patients. This table comes from immunoSEQ multiplex PCR, and its TCRdb copy is limited to in-frame clones, with some not included. The repertoire holds approximately 120,000 clones, with about nine tenths as singletons. Material for sequencing was blood. These receptors were collected from a human donor in good health. The donor label of this sample is uncertain.

This chain joins TRBV5-1 and TRBJ1-4; 9 bases are shared with TRBD1. Trimming took 4 bases from V and 7 from J; bases not matched to a gene: 11. The length of the CDR3 is 16 residues. Germline V CDR1 and CDR2: SGHRS, YFSETQ. CDR3 coding DNA: TGCGCCAGCAGCCCACGGGGACAGGGCGGGAGTGAAAAACTGTTTTTT. As protein: CASSPRGQGGSEKLFF.

The sample holds one count of this clone. This chain uses TRBV6-5 with TRBJ2-5; D remains unclear. The CDR3 totals 13 residues. V lost 6 bases to trimming and J lost 5 bases, with 13 bases between them. CDR1 MNHEY and CDR2 SVGAGI come from the germline V gene. Here the CDR3 DNA reads TGTGCCAGCAGAAAGGACCTGGTTGAGACCCAGTACTTC. It translates to CASRKDLVETQYF.

The rearrangement links TRBV9 to TRBJ2-2; D may be TRBD2 (5 bases). The CDR3 is 14 residues long. Germline-derived CDR1 and CDR2 are SGDLS and YYNGEE. Trimming pared 0 bases from V and 7 bases from J, leaving 10 bases between. The CDR3 reads CASSVGPGFGELFF. The CDR3 DNA follows: TGTGCCAGCAGCGTAGGACCGGGGTTCGGGGAGCTGTTTTTT.

In the case of this clone: Compared with germline, one end of the junction differs, possibly owing to a read error. The rearrangement links TRBV28 to TRBJ1-6; D is unclear. The CDR3 contains 14 residues. CDR1 and CDR2 from the germline V gene are MDHEN and SYDVKM. As DNA, the CDR3 is TGTGCCAGCGGTTTGACGGACTATAATTCACCCCTCCACTTT. Its protein is CASGLTDYNSPLHF.

The V gene is TRBV5-8, the J gene TRBJ1-6, with TRBD1 matching over 7 bases. The CDR3 totals 17 residues. Germline V CDR1 and CDR2: SGHTS, YDEGEE. The V gene end was trimmed by 4 bases and the J gene end by 5 bases; junction bases not matched to a gene: 12. The CDR3 protein is CASSHGTGQANNSPLHF. The CDR3 DNA reads as TGTGCCAGCAGCCACGGAACCGGACAGGCTAATAATTCACCCCTCCACTTT.

The chain combines TRBV18 with TRBJ2-2, with D tentatively TRBD2 (5 bases). The CDR3 totals 15 residues. Trimming pared 6 bases from V and 0 bases from J, leaving 11 bases between. Germline V gene data show CDR1 as KGHSH and CDR2 as LQKENI. CDR3 loop: CASSPGRSNTGELFF. In DNA, the CDR3 is TGTGCCAGCTCGCCTGGGAGATCGAACACCGGGGAGCTGTTTTTT.

The chain employs TRBV6-5 and TRBJ1-1; D ambiguous. Germline values: CDR1 MNHEY, CDR2 SVGAGI. Between the trimmed V and J ends, which lost 0 bases and 3 bases, there was a span of 8 bases. The CDR3 is made up of 14 amino acids. CDR3 protein: CASSYSSGDTEAFF. In DNA, the CDR3 is TGTGCCAGCAGTTACTCGAGTGGGGACACTGAAGCTTTCTTT.

This rearrangement joins TRBV15 to TRBJ2-2; 11 bases match TRBD1. CDR1 and CDR2 (germline): LNHNV, YYDKDF (reference sequence). CDR3 length equals 16 residues. V dropped 8 bases and J dropped 4; count of bases not matched to a gene: 9. The CDR3 nucleotides read TGTGCCACCCATCCGGGGACAGGGGGTTTCACCGGGGAGCTGTTTTTT. This translates into CATHPGTGGFTGELFF.

The chain carries TRBV7-2 and TRBJ2-2; 8 bases fit TRBD1. V dropped 4 bases and J dropped 4; count of bases not matched to a gene: 5. CDR3 size: 15 residues. Germline V gives CDR1 SGHTA, CDR2 FQGNSA. In DNA form, the CDR3 reads TGTGCCAGCAGCTCCAGGGGGCGGGGCACCGGGGAGCTGTTTTTT. Its protein product is CASSSRGRGTGELFF.

The chain uses TRBV7-2 and TRBJ2-1; D is unresolved. The CDR3 runs 15 residues. Germline V gene sequence: CDR1 SGHTA, CDR2 FQGNSA. Between the trimmed V and J ends, which lost 1 base and 6 bases, there was a span of 13 bases. The CDR3 DNA is TGTGCCAGCAGCTTAGGGTCAGGCGGTTTCAATGAGCAGTTCTTC. Its translation is CASSLGSGGFNEQFF.

This sequence joins TRBV19 and TRBJ2-2; 7 bases map to TRBD2. CDR3 length: 17 residues. After removal of 2 bases from V and 4 bases from J, the junction contained 10 bases not matched to a gene. Germline CDR1 is LNHDA and CDR2 is SQIVND (reference sequence). CDR3 residues: CASSINKRGSSTGELFF. The CDR3 DNA follows: TGTGCCAGTAGTATAAATAAGCGGGGTTCCTCCACCGGGGAGCTGTTTTTT.

This clone was observed once. This rearrangement joins TRBV11-2 to TRBJ2-1; D gene unclear. In germline, CDR1 is SGHAT, CDR2 FQNNGV. CDR3 length equals 13 residues. The V gene lost 1 base and the J gene lost 4 bases, with 5 bases spanning the gap. CDR3 DNA: TGTGCCAGCAGCTTAGTTAGGTACAATGAGCAGTTCTTC. Translation: CASSLVRYNEQFF. The full variable domain, with the rest looked up from reference TRBV11-2 and TRBJ2-1, is EAGVAQSPRYKIIEKRQSVAFWCNPISGHATLYWYQQILGQGPKLLIQFQNNGVVDDSQLPKDRFSAERLKGVDSTLKIQPAKLEDSAVYLCASSLVRYNEQFFGPGTRLTVL.

The chain uses TRBV24-1 and TRBJ2-3; D is undetermined. V dropped 6 bases and J dropped 3 bases, with 6 bases sitting between them. The CDR3 is 12 residues long. Germline values: CDR1 KGHDR, CDR2 SFDVKD. The CDR3 bases are TGTGCCACCAGTTCGGGTACAGATACGCAGTATTTT. Translation gives CATSSGTDTQYF.

The chain uses TRBV19 and TRBJ1-4; TRBD1 is a possible D gene (5 bases). The CDR3 totals 12 residues. Looked up from germline, CDR1 is LNHDA and CDR2 is SQIVND (reference sequence). Trimming stripped 3 bases from V and 7 bases from J, with 6 bases between. CDR3 loop: CASSIQGEKLFF. CDR3 DNA: TGTGCCAGTAGTATCCAGGGTGAAAAACTGTTTTTT.

The chain carries TRBV24-1 and TRBJ1-6, with D unclear. Trimming removed 4 bases at V and 6 bases at J, with 6 bases between. This CDR3 has 13 residues. Germline V lookup: CDR1 KGHDR, CDR2 SFDVKD. The CDR3: CATSDAGNSPLHF. The CDR3 nucleotides are TGTGCCACCAGTGACGCTGGTAATTCACCCCTCCACTTT.

The chain combines TRBV5-4 with TRBJ2-3, with unresolved D. Trimming removed 0 bases at V and 1 base at J, with 3 bases between. This CDR3 has 13 amino acids. CDR1 and CDR2 from the germline V gene are SGHNT and YYREEE (reference sequence). CDR3 residues: CASSLDRTDTQYF. The DNA for the CDR3 is TGTGCCAGCAGCTTGGATCGCACAGATACGCAGTATTTT.

This clone has a handful of counts. CDR3 bases: TGTGCCAGCAGCTTTCAGAATTCACCCCTCCACTTT. Protein sequence: CASSFQNSPLHF. The V gene is TRBV11-2, the J gene TRBJ1-6; D ambiguous. Germline CDR1 and CDR2: SGHAT and FQNNGV. The CDR3 covers 12 residues. The V end was cut by 3 bases, the J end by 7 bases, with 4 bases between.

The chain joins TRBV5-1 to TRBJ2-2; 7 bases map to TRBD1. Trimming removed 2 bases from V and 0 bases from J; junction bases left unmatched: 4. This CDR3 is built from 16 residues. Germline V CDR1 and CDR2: SGHRS, YFSETQ. The CDR3, as DNA: TGCGCCAGCAGCTTAGGGACAGTCGCGAACACCGGGGAGCTGTTTTTT. It translates to CASSLGTVANTGELFF.

The genes are TRBV27 and TRBJ1-5; a weak D match, TRBD1 (6 bases). The CDR3 contains 14 residues. Germline V gives CDR1 MNHEY, CDR2 SMNVEV (reference sequence). Trimming pared 2 bases from V and 6 bases from J, leaving 11 bases between. CDR3 in amino acids: CASSLGQGSQPQHF. CDR3 DNA: TGTGCCAGCAGTTTAGGGCAGGGGAGTCAGCCCCAGCATTTT.

As concerns this clone: Different DNA sequences within this sample yield the same CDR3. V usage is TRBV27 and J usage is TRBJ1-2; D gene ambiguous. Germline loops: CDR1 MNHEY, CDR2 SMNVEV (reference sequence). V was cut by 2 bases and J by 2 bases, with 6 bases left in between. The CDR3 consists of 13 residues. The CDR3 reads CASSLEGNYGYTF. In DNA form, the CDR3 reads TGTGCCAGCAGTTTAGAAGGGAACTATGGCTACACCTTC.

The chain is built from TRBV27 and TRBJ2-7; D is tentatively TRBD1 or TRBD2 (7 bases each). The CDR3 length is 16 residues. The V gene lost 5 bases and the J gene lost 6 bases, with 23 bases spanning the gap. Germline assignment: CDR1 MNHEY and CDR2 SMNVEV (reference sequence). The CDR3 region has the DNA TGTGCCAGCAGTAGTTCGTCGACAGGGAGGGTTAGCGAGCAGTACTTC. This gives the protein CASSSSSTGRVSEQYF.

The chain joins TRBV12-3 or TRBV12-4 to TRBJ2-7, with D unresolved. CDR3 length equals 11 residues. V dropped 3 bases and J dropped 3 bases, with 3 bases sitting between them. The CDR3 region is CASSLNYEQYF. CDR3 nucleotides: TGTGCCAGCAGTTTGAACTACGAGCAGTACTTC.

Here the CDR3 DNA reads TGTGCCTGGAGTGGGGGTGACGTTGGGTTTACGCAGTATTTT. It is translated as CAWSGGDVGFTQYF. The genes are TRBV30 and TRBJ2-3, with D uncertain. CDR3 size: 14 residues. The germline V gene encodes CDR1 GTSNPN and CDR2 SVGIG (reference sequence). Trimming stripped 1 base from V and 8 bases from J, with 16 bases between.

The chain's CDR3 is CASSVRQSYYEQYV. CDR3 bases: TGTGCCAGCAGCGTTAGACAGTCTTACTACGAGCAGTACGTC. The chain uses TRBV9 and TRBJ2-7; weak D call: TRBD1 (5 bases). V was clipped by 2 bases and J by 3 bases, with 12 bases between them. The germline gives CDR1 SGDLS, CDR2 YYNGEE. This CDR3 spans 14 amino acids.

V gene TRBV27 combines with J gene TRBJ1-2; D gene ambiguous. Per the germline V gene, CDR1 is MNHEY and CDR2 is SMNVEV (reference sequence). V lost 0 bases and J 8 bases, leaving 10 bases between the germline ends. The CDR3 covers 13 residues. CDR3 nucleotides: TGTGCCAGCAGTTTATCGGGAGGGCACGGCTACACCTTC. Protein product: CASSLSGGHGYTF.

The chain couples TRBV11-2 to TRBJ2-7, with 7 bases identical to TRBD1. The length of the CDR3 is 15 residues. Unmatched junction bases numbered 11, after V lost 6 bases and J lost 3 bases. The germline V gene has CDR1 SGHAT and CDR2 FQNNGV. This CDR3 is CASRRPGQFFYEQYF. The CDR3 bases are TGTGCCAGCAGACGACCGGGACAGTTTTTCTACGAGCAGTACTTC.

The chain is built from TRBV5-1 and TRBJ2-5, with TRBD1 as a possible D gene (5 bases). Trimming left V 0 bases short and J 2 bases short, with 11 bases between. The CDR3 is 15 amino acids. Germline lookup yields CDR1 SGHRS and CDR2 YFSETQ. This chain's CDR3 is CASSLAAGNQETQYF. The CDR3 DNA reads as TGCGCCAGCAGCTTGGCGGCAGGGAATCAAGAGACCCAGTACTTC. The full variable domain, completed using reference TRBV5-1 and TRBJ2-5, is KAGVTQTPRYLIKTRGQQVTLSCSPISGHRSVSWYQQTPGQGLQFLFEYFSETQRNKGNFPGRFSGRQFSNSRSEMNVSTLELGDSALYLCASSLAAGNQETQYFGPGTRLLVL.

This clone was detected only a few times. The chain combines TRBV24-1 with TRBJ2-3; D is possibly TRBD1 (5 bases). CDR3 length equals 14 residues. The ends were cut back, 1 base at V and 2 bases at J, with 6 bases in the middle. Germline V CDR1 and CDR2: KGHDR, SFDVKD. DNA of the CDR3: TGTGCCACCAGTGATTTAGGGGACACAGATACGCAGTATTTT. Translation: CATSDLGDTDTQYF.

This chain joins TRBV19 and TRBJ2-7, with D hard to call. Germline CDR1 LNHDA, CDR2 SQIVND (reference sequence). The CDR3 spans 14 residues. Trimming shortened V by 3 bases and J by 0 bases, and 9 bases separated the two germline ends. CDR3 nucleotides: TGTGCCAGTAGTATTCAAGAGTTCTCCTACGAGCAGTACTTC. This translates into CASSIQEFSYEQYF.

The chain uses TRBV28 and TRBJ1-2, with D possibly matching TRBD1 (5 bases). Germline V gene sequence: CDR1 MDHEN, CDR2 SYDVKM. CDR3 length: 15 amino acids. The ends were cut back, 7 bases at V and 5 bases at J, with 20 bases in the middle. CDR3 residues: CASTVASWDVYGYTF. The CDR3 coding sequence is TGTGCCAGCACCGTAGCCTCGTGGGACGTATATGGCTACACCTTC.